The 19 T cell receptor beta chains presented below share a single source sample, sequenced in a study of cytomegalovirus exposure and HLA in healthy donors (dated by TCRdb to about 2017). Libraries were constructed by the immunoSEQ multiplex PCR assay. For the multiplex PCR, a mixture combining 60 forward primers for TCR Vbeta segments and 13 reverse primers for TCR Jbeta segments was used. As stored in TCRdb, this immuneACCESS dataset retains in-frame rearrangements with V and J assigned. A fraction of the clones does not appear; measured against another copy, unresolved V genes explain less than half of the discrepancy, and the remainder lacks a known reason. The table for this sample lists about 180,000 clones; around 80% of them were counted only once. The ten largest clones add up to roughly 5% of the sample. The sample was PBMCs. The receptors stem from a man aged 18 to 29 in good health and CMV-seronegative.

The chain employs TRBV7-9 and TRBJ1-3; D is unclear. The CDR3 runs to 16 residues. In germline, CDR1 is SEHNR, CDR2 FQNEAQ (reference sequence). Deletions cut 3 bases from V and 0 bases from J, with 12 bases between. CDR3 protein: CASSFSRAGSGNTIYF. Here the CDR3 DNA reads TGTGCCAGCAGCTTTTCACGTGCCGGCTCTGGAAACACCATATATTTT. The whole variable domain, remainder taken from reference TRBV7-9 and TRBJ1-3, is DTGVSQNPRHKITKRGQNVTFRCDPISEHNRLYWYRQTLGQGPEFLTYFQNEAQLEKSRLLSDRFSAERPKGSFSTLEIQRTEQGDSAMYLCASSFSRAGSGNTIYFGEGSWLTVV.

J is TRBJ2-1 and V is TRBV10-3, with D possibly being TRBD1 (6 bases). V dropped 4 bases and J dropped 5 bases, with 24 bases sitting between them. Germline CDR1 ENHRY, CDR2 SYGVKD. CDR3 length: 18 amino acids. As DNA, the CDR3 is TGTGCCATCAGTGTGACGATGGCAGGGGCCACGGGTGACAATGAGCAGTTCTTC. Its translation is CAISVTMAGATGDNEQFF.

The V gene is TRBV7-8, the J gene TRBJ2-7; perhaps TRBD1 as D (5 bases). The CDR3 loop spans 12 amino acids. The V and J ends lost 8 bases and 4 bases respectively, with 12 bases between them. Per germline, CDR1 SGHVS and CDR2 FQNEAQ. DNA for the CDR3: TGTGCCAGCGGGGCCACCGGTTACGAGCAGTACTTC. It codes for CASGATGYEQYF. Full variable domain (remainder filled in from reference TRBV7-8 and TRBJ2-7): GAGVSQSPRYKVAKRGQDVALRCDPISGHVSLFWYQQALGQGPEFLTYFQNEAQLDKSGLPSDRFFAERPEGSVSTLKIQRTQQEDSAVYLCASGATGYEQYFGPGTRLTVT.

DNA of the CDR3: TGTGCCAGCAGAGAAGAAGGGACAGGGCTAGCCAAAAACATTCAGTACTTC. It encodes CASREEGTGLAKNIQYF. The chain joins TRBV28 to TRBJ2-4, with 9 bases aligning to TRBD1. Germline CDR1 and CDR2: MDHEN and SYDVKM. V lost 6 bases and J lost 0; bases outside the gene matches: 9. The CDR3 runs 17 residues.

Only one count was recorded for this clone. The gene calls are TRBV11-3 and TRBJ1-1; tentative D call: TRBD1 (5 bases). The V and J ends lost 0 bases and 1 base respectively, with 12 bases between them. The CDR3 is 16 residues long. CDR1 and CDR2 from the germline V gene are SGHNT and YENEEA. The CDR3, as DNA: TGTGCCAGCAGCTTAGACGGGGGACTGGGGAACACTGAAGCTTTCTTT. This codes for CASSLDGGLGNTEAFF. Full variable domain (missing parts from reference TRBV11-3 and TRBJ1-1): EAGVVQSPRYKIIEKKQPVAFWCNPISGHNTLYWYLQNLGQGPELLIRYENEEAVDDSQLPKDRFSAERLKGVDSTLKIQPAELGDSAVYLCASSLDGGLGNTEAFFGQGTRLTVV.

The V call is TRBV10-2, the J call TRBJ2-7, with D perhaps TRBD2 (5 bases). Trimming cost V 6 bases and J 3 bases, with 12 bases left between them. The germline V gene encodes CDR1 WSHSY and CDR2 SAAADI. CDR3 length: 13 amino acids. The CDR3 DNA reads TGCGCCAGCAGAGTTACAGACTACTACGAGCAGTACTTC. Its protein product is CASRVTDYYEQYF.

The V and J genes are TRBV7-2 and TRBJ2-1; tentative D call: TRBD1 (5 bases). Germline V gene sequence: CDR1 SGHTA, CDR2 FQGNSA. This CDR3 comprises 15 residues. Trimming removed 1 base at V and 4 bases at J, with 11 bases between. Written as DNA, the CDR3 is TGTGCCAGCAGCTTAGGCAGGGTCTTGTACAATGAGCAGTTCTTC. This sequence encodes CASSLGRVLYNEQFF.

CDR3 sequence: CASSQAARDRHNEQFF. The CDR3 DNA reads as TGCGCCAGCAGCCAAGCAGCCCGGGACAGGCACAATGAGCAGTTCTTC. The chain employs TRBV4-1 and TRBJ2-1; 8 bases match TRBD1. Germline-derived CDR1 and CDR2 are MGHRA and YSYEKL. The CDR3 is made up of 16 amino acids. The V and J ends lost 1 base and 5 bases, in that order; junction bases with no gene match: 7.

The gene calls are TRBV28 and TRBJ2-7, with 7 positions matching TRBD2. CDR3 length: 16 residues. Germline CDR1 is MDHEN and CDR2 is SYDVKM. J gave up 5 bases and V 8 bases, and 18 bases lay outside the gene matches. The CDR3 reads CASSSDGGGKSDEQYF. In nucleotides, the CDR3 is TGTGCCAGCTCGTCCGATGGGGGGGGAAAGTCGGACGAGCAGTACTTC.

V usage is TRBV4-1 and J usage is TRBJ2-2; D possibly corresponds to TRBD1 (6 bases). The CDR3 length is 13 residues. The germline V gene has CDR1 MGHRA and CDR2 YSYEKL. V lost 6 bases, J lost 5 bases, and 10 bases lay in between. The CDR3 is CASRTRGTGELFF. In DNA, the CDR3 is TGCGCCAGCAGAACGAGGGGGACCGGGGAGCTGTTTTTT.

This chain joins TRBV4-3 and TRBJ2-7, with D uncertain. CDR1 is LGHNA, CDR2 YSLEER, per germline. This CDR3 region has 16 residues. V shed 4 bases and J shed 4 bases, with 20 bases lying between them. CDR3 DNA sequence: TGCGCCAGCAGCCCCAGTGCAGACACTTCCCGGTACGAGCAGTACTTC. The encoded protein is CASSPSADTSRYEQYF.

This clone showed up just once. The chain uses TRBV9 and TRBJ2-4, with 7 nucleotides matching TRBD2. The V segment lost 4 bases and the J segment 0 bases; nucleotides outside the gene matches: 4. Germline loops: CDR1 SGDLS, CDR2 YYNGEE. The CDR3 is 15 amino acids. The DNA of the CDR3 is TGTGCCAGCAGCCCAGCGGGACTAGCCAAAAACATTCAGTACTTC. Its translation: CASSPAGLAKNIQYF.

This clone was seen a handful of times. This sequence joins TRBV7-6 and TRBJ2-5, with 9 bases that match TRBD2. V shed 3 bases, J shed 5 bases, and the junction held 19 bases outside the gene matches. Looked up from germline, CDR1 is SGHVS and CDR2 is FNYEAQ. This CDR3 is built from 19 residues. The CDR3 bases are TGTGCCAGCAGCTTTGAAAAGGGCCTAGCGGGGACTCTCCGGGAGACCCAGTACTTC. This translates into CASSFEKGLAGTLRETQYF.

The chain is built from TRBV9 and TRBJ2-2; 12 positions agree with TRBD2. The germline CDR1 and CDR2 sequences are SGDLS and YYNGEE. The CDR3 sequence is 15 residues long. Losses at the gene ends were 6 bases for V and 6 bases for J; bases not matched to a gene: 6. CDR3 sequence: CASNRLAGVPGELFF. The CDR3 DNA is TGTGCCAGCAACCGACTAGCGGGAGTGCCCGGGGAGCTGTTTTTT.

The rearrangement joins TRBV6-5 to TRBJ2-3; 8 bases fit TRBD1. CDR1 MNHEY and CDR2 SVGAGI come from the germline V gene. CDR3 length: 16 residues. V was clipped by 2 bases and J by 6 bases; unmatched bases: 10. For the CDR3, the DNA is TGTGCCAGCAGTTACGGAGGACAGGGTGTGCACGATACGCAGTATTTT. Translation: CASSYGGQGVHDTQYF.

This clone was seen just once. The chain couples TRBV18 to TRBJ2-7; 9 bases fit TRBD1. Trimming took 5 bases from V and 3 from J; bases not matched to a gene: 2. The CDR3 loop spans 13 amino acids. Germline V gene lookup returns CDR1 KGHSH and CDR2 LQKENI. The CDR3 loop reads CASSLGQGYEQYF. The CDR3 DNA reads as TGTGCCAGCTCATTGGGACAGGGCTACGAGCAGTACTTC.

CDR3 coding DNA: TGCGCCAGCAGCCAAGAGGACAGGGGGAGCACAGATACGCAGTATTTT. Translation: CASSQEDRGSTDTQYF. This chain connects TRBV4-1 to TRBJ2-3, with TRBD1 matching over 10 bases. Germline loops: CDR1 MGHRA, CDR2 YSYEKL. CDR3 length: 16 residues. The V gene end was trimmed by 0 bases and the J gene end by 0 bases; junction bases not matched to a gene: 0.

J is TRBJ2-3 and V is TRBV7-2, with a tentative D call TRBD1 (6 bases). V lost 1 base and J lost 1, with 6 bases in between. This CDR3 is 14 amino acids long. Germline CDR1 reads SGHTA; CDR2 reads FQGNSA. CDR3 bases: TGTGCCAGCAGCTTAGAGGGGGGCACAGATACGCAGTATTTT. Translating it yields CASSLEGGTDTQYF.

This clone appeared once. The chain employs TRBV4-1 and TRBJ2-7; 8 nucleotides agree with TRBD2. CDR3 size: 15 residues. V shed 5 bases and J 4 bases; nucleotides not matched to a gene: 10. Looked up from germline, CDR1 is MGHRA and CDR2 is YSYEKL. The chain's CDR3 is CASSYTGTRVYEQYF. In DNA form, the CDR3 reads TGCGCCAGCAGCTATACCGGGACTAGAGTATACGAGCAGTACTTC.